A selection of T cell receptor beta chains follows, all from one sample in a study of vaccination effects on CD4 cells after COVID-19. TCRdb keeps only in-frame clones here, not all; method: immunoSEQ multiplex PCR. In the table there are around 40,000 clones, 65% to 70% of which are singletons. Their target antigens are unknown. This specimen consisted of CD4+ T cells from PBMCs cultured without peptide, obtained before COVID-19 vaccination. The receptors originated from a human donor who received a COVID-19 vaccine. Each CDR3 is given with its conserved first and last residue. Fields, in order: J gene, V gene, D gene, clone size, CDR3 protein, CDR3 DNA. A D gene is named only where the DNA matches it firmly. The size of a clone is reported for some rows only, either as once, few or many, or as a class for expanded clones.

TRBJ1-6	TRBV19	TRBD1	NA	CASSIQGANSPLHF	TGTGCCAGTAGTATACAGGGGGCTAATTCACCCCTCCACTTT
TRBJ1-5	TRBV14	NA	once	CASSQGATNLDQPQHF	TGTGCCAGCAGCCAAGGTGCGACGAATTTGGATCAGCCCCAGCATTTT
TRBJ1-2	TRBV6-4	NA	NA	CASSDSTVNYGYTF	TGTGCCAGCAGTGACTCGACGGTTAACTATGGCTACACCTTC
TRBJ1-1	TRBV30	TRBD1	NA	CAWSPWTGTGGSEAFF	TGTGCCTGGAGCCCGTGGACCGGGACAGGGGGCTCTGAAGCTTTCTTT
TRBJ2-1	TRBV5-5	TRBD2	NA	CASSLVSGRGNEQFF	TGTGCCAGCAGCTTGGTAAGCGGGAGAGGAAATGAGCAGTTCTTC
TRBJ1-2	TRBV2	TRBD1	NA	CASSAGQGFLGGYTF	TGTGCCAGCAGTGCGGGACAGGGTTTTTTGGGTGGCTACACCTTC
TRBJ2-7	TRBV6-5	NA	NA	CASSYETDSYEQYF	TGTGCCAGCAGTTACGAGACGGACTCCTACGAGCAGTACTTC
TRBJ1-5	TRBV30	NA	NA	CAWRQPQHF	TGTGCCTGGCGACAGCCCCAGCATTTT
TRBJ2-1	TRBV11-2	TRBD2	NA	CASSLVGLAGSYNEQFF	TGTGCCAGCAGCTTAGTAGGCCTAGCGGGCTCCTACAATGAGCAGTTCTTC
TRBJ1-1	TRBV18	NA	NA	CASSPPDNLPFF	TGTGCCAGCTCACCACCGGACAACTTGCCTTTCTTT
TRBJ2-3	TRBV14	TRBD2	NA	CASRDTLAGPTDTQYF	TGTGCCAGCAGGGATACTTTAGCGGGACCCACAGATACGCAGTATTTT
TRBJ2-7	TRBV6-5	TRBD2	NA	CASSYSAGAGEQYF	TGTGCCAGCAGTTACTCTGCGGGAGCAGGCGAGCAGTACTTC
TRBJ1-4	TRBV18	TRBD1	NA	CASSDSRGSNEKLFF	TGTGCCAGCTCAGACAGCAGGGGGTCTAATGAAAAACTGTTTTTT
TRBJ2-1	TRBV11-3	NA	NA	CASSSGVGGEQFF	TGTGCCAGCAGTTCGGGAGTTGGCGGTGAGCAGTTCTTC
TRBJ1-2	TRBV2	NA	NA	CASSERGTLFSGYTF	TGTGCCAGCAGTGAAAGGGGTACCCTCTTTAGTGGCTACACCTTC
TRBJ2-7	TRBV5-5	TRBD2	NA	CASTSGALYEQYF	TGTGCCAGCACTAGCGGGGCGCTCTACGAGCAGTACTTC
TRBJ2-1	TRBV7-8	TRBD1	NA	CASSFHRGTNEQFF	TGTGCCAGCAGCTTCCACAGGGGAACCAATGAGCAGTTCTTC
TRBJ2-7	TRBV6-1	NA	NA	CASSEAARYEQYF	TGTGCCAGCAGTGAAGCGGCCCGCTACGAGCAGTACTTC
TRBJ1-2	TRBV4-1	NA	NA	CASSLGGGQANYGYTF	TGCGCCAGCAGCCTGGGTGGGGGACAAGCTAACTATGGCTACACCTTC
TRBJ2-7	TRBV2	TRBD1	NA	CASSPSRGRYEQYF	TGTGCCAGCAGTCCGTCCAGGGGGCGTTACGAGCAGTACTTC
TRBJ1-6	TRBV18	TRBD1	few	CASTEGQGYSPLHF	TGTGCCAGCACCGAGGGACAGGGTTATTCACCCCTCCACTTT
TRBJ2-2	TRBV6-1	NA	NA	CASSEYAASNTGELFF	TGTGCCAGCAGTGAATACGCGGCTTCGAACACCGGGGAGCTGTTTTTT
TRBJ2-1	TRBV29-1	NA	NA	CSAERLQEQFF	TGCAGCGCCGAGAGGCTCCAGGAGCAGTTCTTC
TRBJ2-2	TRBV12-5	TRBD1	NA	CASGFNRDRYTGELFF	TGTGCTAGTGGTTTCAACCGGGACAGATACACCGGGGAGCTGTTTTTT
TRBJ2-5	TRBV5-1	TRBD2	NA	CASSTGSGKETQYF	TGCGCCAGCAGCACGGGGAGCGGGAAGGAGACCCAGTACTTC
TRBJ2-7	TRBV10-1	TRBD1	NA	CASSTGESYEQYF	TGCGCCAGCAGTACAGGGGAATCCTACGAGCAGTACTTC
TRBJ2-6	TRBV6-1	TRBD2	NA	CASSEDAGRGANVLTF	TGTGCCAGCAGTGAAGACGCCGGGAGGGGGGCCAACGTCCTGACTTTC
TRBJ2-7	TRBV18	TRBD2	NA	CASSPGTSVPYEQYF	TGTGCCAGCTCACCCGGGACTAGCGTCCCCTACGAGCAGTACTTC
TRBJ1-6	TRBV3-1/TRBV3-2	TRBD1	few	CASSLRDRVGSPLHF	TGTGCCAGCAGCCTCCGCGACAGGGTAGGGTCACCCCTCCACTTT